The T cell receptor (beta chain) under discussion was sequenced for a study of post-analysis software for immune sequencing data. This CDR3 has 16 residues. V dropped 4 bases and J dropped 1; count of bases not matched to a gene: 7. CDR1 is KGHSH, CDR2 LQKENI, per germline. Incorporated into the TCR beta cDNA libraries were unique molecular identifiers, which served to reduce PCR and sequencing biases. Using its own MiXCR run on the PCR reads, TCRdb lists one record per CDR3 protein. The table lists over 150,000 distinct CDR3 sequences, roughly 35% of them singletons. V and J are TRBV18 and TRBJ1-1, with 9 nucleotides matching TRBD1. Specimen: blood, collected after autologous hematopoietic stem cell transplantation. The sequence came from a girl under 18 with multiple sclerosis. The DNA of the CDR3 is TGTGCCAGCTCACGTGGGACAGGGATTACGAACACTGAAGCTTTCTTT. It is translated as CASSRGTGITNTEAFF.